The 17 T cell receptor beta chains below were found in one sample sequenced in a study of blood T cells in healthy people across ages. Together with a sample-barcoded 5' primer, a J-beta primer mix was included in a second PCR lasting about 6 to 12 cycles. TCRdb redid the calling of the 5' RACE reads with MiXCR, one entry per CDR3 protein. The sample holds just under 900,000 distinct CDR3 sequences, under 30% seen once. Sequencing was performed on blood. Every receptor here comes from an elderly woman in good health.

Note on this clonotype: One end of the junction does not line up with germline, which may come from a read error. The V call is TRBV12-3 or TRBV12-4, the J call TRBJ2-3; the D is unclear. The CDR3 totals 14 residues. The chain's CDR3 is CASSLRLTTDMQYF. The CDR3 nucleotides read TGTGCCAGCAGCCTTCGATTAACAACAGATATGCAGTATTTT.

V usage is TRBV7-2 and J usage is TRBJ1-6; no firm D call. The CDR3 covers 17 residues. Germline values: CDR1 SGHTA, CDR2 FQGNSA. With 1 base removed from V and 0 bases from J, the gap between germline ends came to 10 bases. The CDR3 sequence is CASSLVGMSSYNSPLHF. The CDR3 region has the DNA TGTGCCAGCAGCTTAGTGGGGATGAGCTCCTATAATTCACCCCTCCACTTT.

This clonotype was observed many times. The chain uses TRBV7-2 and TRBJ1-2; tentative D call: TRBD1 (6 bases). Germline values: CDR1 SGHTA, CDR2 FQGNSA. CDR3 length equals 15 residues. The V and J ends lost 5 bases and 4 bases respectively, with 17 bases between them. The CDR3 spells CASSPGGGGGYGYTF. As DNA, the CDR3 is TGTGCCAGCAGCCCCGGTGGGGGGGGCGGCTATGGCTACACCTTC.

This clonotype was counted only a few times. J is TRBJ1-2 and V is TRBV28; 7 nucleotides line up with TRBD1. Per germline, CDR1 MDHEN and CDR2 SYDVKM. The CDR3 contains 15 residues. V shed 2 bases and J 3 bases; nucleotides not matched to a gene: 6. The CDR3 reads CASSLEDRSYYGYTF. The CDR3 bases are TGTGCCAGCAGTTTAGAGGACAGGTCCTACTATGGCTACACCTTC.

As regards this clonotype: One junction end disagrees with the germline gene, perhaps due to a read error. This chain uses TRBV6-2 or TRBV6-3 with TRBJ1-6; D remains ambiguous. Germline CDR1 is MNHEY and CDR2 is SVGEGT. The CDR3 is 15 residues long. The CDR3 DNA sequence: TGTGTCAGCAGTTACGGTTGGGGTAAGAATTCACCCCTCCACTTT. Its protein is CVSSYGWGKNSPLHF.

At least ten counts were recorded for this clonotype. This rearrangement joins TRBV7-2 to TRBJ1-2; D gene ambiguous. This CDR3 comprises 16 residues. With 2 bases removed from V and 2 bases from J, the gap between germline ends came to 15 bases. Germline V gene data show CDR1 as SGHTA and CDR2 as FQGNSA. The CDR3 sequence is CASSLSGGPSNYGYTF. In nucleotides, the CDR3 is TGTGCCAGCAGCTTAAGCGGCGGGCCGTCCAACTATGGCTACACCTTC. The full variable domain, completed using reference TRBV7-2 and TRBJ1-2, is GAGVSQSPSNKVTEKGKDVELRCDPISGHTALYWYRQSLGQGLEFLIYFQGNSAPDKSGLPSDRFSAERTGGSVSTLTIQRTQQEDSAVYLCASSLSGGPSNYGYTFGSGTRLTVV.

This clonotype appeared many times. A much larger clone differs from this one at a single base, so this may be a read error. The chain uses TRBV10-3 and TRBJ2-5; D possibly corresponds to TRBD2 (6 bases). Germline CDR1 is ENHRY and CDR2 is SYGVKD. Between the trimmed V and J ends, which lost 5 bases and 11 bases, there was a span of 24 bases. This CDR3 contains 15 residues. The CDR3 spells CAISNRDSKYNEQYF. As DNA, the CDR3 is TGTGCCATCAGTAACCGGGACTCCAAATACAATGAGCAGTACTTC.

This clonotype was seen more than once but under ten times. This chain connects TRBV30 to TRBJ1-2, with D possibly matching TRBD1 (5 bases). The CDR3 spans 12 residues. Germline CDR1 reads GTSNPN; CDR2 reads SVGIG (reference sequence). The CDR3, as DNA: TGTGCGCGAATGACAGATAACTATGGCTACACCTTC. This codes for CARMTDNYGYTF.

This clonotype was recorded at least ten times. The chain links TRBV11-2 to TRBJ2-5, with D unclear. V shed 0 bases and J shed 7 bases, with 12 bases lying between them. The CDR3 loop spans 14 amino acids. In germline, CDR1 is SGHAT, CDR2 FQNNGV. The CDR3 DNA is TGTGCCAGCAGCTTAGATTCTCCGTCAGCGACCCAGTACTTC. Its translation: CASSLDSPSATQYF.

Concerning this clonotype: This clone may be a read error of a much larger clone one base away. Because it lacks the conserved phenylalanine or tryptophan at the end, this CDR3 is likely a read error. The CDR3 here is CSAPTSGEYEQYL. Here the CDR3 DNA reads TGCAGTGCTCCGACTAGCGGGGAGTACGAGCAGTACTTA. V gene TRBV20-1 combines with J gene TRBJ2-4; 11 bases fit TRBD2. The DNA end lines up better with TRBJ2-7; the J call may be wrong. CDR3 length: 13 amino acids. In germline, CDR1 is DFQATT, CDR2 SNEGSKA (reference sequence).

The chain is built from TRBV19 and TRBJ1-5; 10 bases agree with TRBD1. CDR3 length: 15 amino acids. CDR1 and CDR2 (germline): LNHDA, SQIVND (reference sequence). J gave up 6 bases and V 6 bases, and 8 bases lay outside the gene matches. The CDR3 coding sequence is TGTGCCAGTAGAGTCGGACAGGGGGTAGGTCAGCCCCAGCATTTT. It codes for CASRVGQGVGQPQHF.

This clonotype occurred many times. The gene calls are TRBV9 and TRBJ2-5, with 9 bases fitting TRBD1. CDR3 size: 15 residues. With V trimmed by 3 bases and J by 4 bases, 7 bases remained unmatched. Germline CDR1 reads SGDLS; CDR2 reads YYNGEE. CDR3 amino acids: CASSATDRGRETQYF. The DNA for the CDR3 is TGTGCCAGCAGCGCCACGGACAGGGGTCGAGAGACCCAGTACTTC.

This clonotype was detected only a few times. Possible read error: a much larger clone is one base away. The chain joins TRBV5-5 to TRBJ2-5; 8 positions match TRBD1. CDR1 and CDR2 (germline): SGHKS, YYEKEE (reference sequence). CDR3 size: 15 residues. The CDR3 DNA follows: TGTGCCAACAGCTCGCTCGGGACAGGCAAAGAGACCCAGTACTTC. Its translation: CANSSLGTGKETQYF.

To note about this clonotype: Since a much larger clone is just one base distant, this may be a read error. V usage is TRBV6-1 and J usage is TRBJ2-1, with 7 bases matching TRBD1. The DNA end is a closer match to TRBJ2-7, so the J assignment may be wrong. The CDR3 has 15 residues. Germline V gene sequence: CDR1 MNHNS, CDR2 SASEGT. The CDR3 reads CASRPTGSTYNEQYF. Written as DNA, the CDR3 is TGTGCCAGCAGGCCGACAGGGTCTACCTACAATGAGCAGTACTTC.

This clonotype showed up just a few times. The genes are TRBV19 and TRBJ2-1; TRBD2 matches at 8 bases. The CDR3 covers 20 residues. Germline assignment: CDR1 LNHDA and CDR2 SQIVND (reference sequence). The ends lost 4 bases at V and 0 bases at J; junction bases unmatched: 17. Here the CDR3 reads CASSTRAGGHPLSSYNEQFF. The CDR3 DNA follows: TGTGCCAGTAGTACCCGGGCGGGGGGTCATCCATTGAGCTCCTACAATGAGCAGTTCTTC.

About this clonotype itself: A read error is possible here, since a much larger clone lies one base away. The chain links TRBV28 to TRBJ2-7, with TRBD1 matching 9 bases. Germline V lookup: CDR1 MDHEN, CDR2 SYDVKM. The CDR3 contains 14 residues. CDR3 in amino acids: CASKLRDRVYEHYF. Written as DNA, the CDR3 is TGTGCCAGCAAGCTCCGGGACAGGGTCTACGAGCACTACTTC.

The rearrangement uses TRBV6-1 and TRBJ2-3; 12 bases align to TRBD2. CDR1 is MNHNS, CDR2 SASEGT, per germline. The trim removed 10 bases at V and 4 bases at J, leaving 6 bases unmatched. This CDR3 has 14 amino acids. The CDR3 loop reads CAITWTSGADTQYF. CDR3 bases: TGTGCCATCACTTGGACTAGCGGGGCAGATACGCAGTATTTT.